This T cell receptor (beta chain) was retrieved from a study of blood T cell repertoires in COVID-19. On the study more broadly: Acute and convalescent COVID-19 samples came from the United States, Italy and Spain. PBMCs, B-cell-depleted T cells, or T cells were the source of the cDNA or gDNA that made up the material.

This clone was counted only a few times. In the original processing: The assay estimated nucleated cells by amplifying reference gene primers. Here immunoSEQ multiplex PCR was the method, and the copy in TCRdb shows in-frame clones only, minus some. V and J calls and clone size are given by that table; D and trimming were obtained from the DNA. The repertoire holds 20,000 to 25,000 clones, with over 70% as singletons. From germline, CDR1 is SQVTM and CDR2 ANQGSEA. Trimming took 4 bases from V and 1 from J, leaving 13 bases between them. The CDR3 has 15 amino acids. The clonotype originates from a man between 60 and 70 years old with active COVID-19. Sequences were obtained from peripheral blood. The chain combines TRBV29-1 with TRBJ2-2; D remains ambiguous. CDR3 loop: CSVAVSGGNTGELFF. In DNA form, the CDR3 reads TGCAGCGTTGCTGTGAGTGGCGGGAACACCGGGGAGCTGTTTTTT.